Sequencing of this T cell receptor (beta chain) was carried out in a study of monozygotic twins with inflammatory bowel disease (dated by TCRdb to the late 2010s). Regarding the study in general: The complete study included roughly 30 monozygotic twin pairs: 19 IBD-discordant Danish pairs and nine German pairs, of which four were IBD-concordant and five were IBD-discordant. Disease-associated traits were sought mainly through comparisons between IBD patients and their genetically identical healthy co-twins within discordant pairs. Each individual had, on average, about 151 000 unique TCRalpha sequences and 181 000 unique TCRbeta sequences available for analysis. Study-level results and caveats: A decrease in TCRbeta repertoire diversity, as measured by inverse Simpson index, was observed in IBD patients compared with their healthy co-twins. The analysis was unable to tell different T cell subtypes apart. The results gave no support for a single strong signal or clonotype linked to IBD. Background noise and inter-individual variability may have been introduced into the repertoires by the differing immunosuppressive treatments among patients. No difference in repertoire similarity was observed between concordant and discordant twins, possibly owing to limited statistical power. Fewer clonotypes were shared with other individuals by IBD patients than by healthy twins, most markedly in patients showing signs of disease activity.

Receptor libraries were prepared by 5' RACE. Preparation of each TCR library used 3,000 to 3,500 ng of total RNA. For each sample, cDNA synthesis was carried out in eight separate reactions using SMARTScribe reverse transcriptase. During cDNA synthesis, unique molecular identifiers containing a 6-nucleotide sample barcode were introduced by template switching. Amplification of TCRalpha and TCRbeta cDNA involved two nested PCRs of 16 and 9 cycles, and each PCR was followed by bead purification. Before amplification, cDNA was treated with uracil DNA-glycosylase and purified using the QIAquick PCR purification kit. The second PCR added Illumina TruSeq-compatible adapters along with sample-specific barcodes. Library quality and concentration were assessed using TapeStation and Qubit, and 4.5 to 6.5 ng of each library was pooled. Sequencing of the pooled libraries was done on an Illumina HiSeq2500 single-index Rapid Run using custom sequencing primers and 2 x 100 bp reads. The authors' pipeline ran thus. PCR and sequencing errors were corrected by UMI-based consensus assembly using MiGEC version 1.2.6. MiXCR version 2.1.1 was used for V(D)J alignment, clonotype assembly and CDR3 extraction. To normalise gene usage, clonotype sharing and MAIT/NKT TCR abundance, the analysis used the top 1000, 10 000 and 20 000 clonotypes per sample. Diversity was computed as the inverse Simpson index with the vegan R package after downsampling to 27 000 UMIs. Statistical testing used paired Mann-Whitney U tests on the discordant twin pairs and applied Benjamini-Hochberg correction for multiple testing. Through TCRdb reprocessing, the reads give one entry per CDR3 protein sequence; DNA is omitted. The V and J calls were determined by TCRdb, not by the authors. The record for this sample contains about 440,000 distinct CDR3 sequences. Around 2.4% of the sample belongs to the ten largest clones.

A roughly 2.7 ml peripheral blood sample was drawn into PAXgene tubes per donor and stored at -80°C. Without any T cell sorting, total RNA was extracted from whole blood using the PAXgene blood miRNA kit on an automated QIAcube. Peripheral blood from monozygotic twin pairs, either concordant or discordant for inflammatory bowel disease, underwent deep TCRalpha and TCRbeta repertoire profiling that used unique molecular barcoding. For every twin pair, smoking habits were documented, and each individual was categorised as a current, former or never smoker. Including the terminal cysteine and phenylalanine, the CDR3 comprises 14 residues. The DNA is unrecorded. CDR1 LNHDA and CDR2 SQIVND are derived from the germline V gene (reference sequence). On this clonotype itself: Its antigen is not yet known.

The clonotype originates from a human donor with ulcerative colitis or Crohn's disease, or a healthy co-twin of an affected twin (not recorded which). The rearranged segments are TRBV19 and TRBJ1-1; no DNA is available, so the TRBD1 call from TCRdb remains unchecked. Sequenced: blood. The CDR3 sequence is CASTFRGRNTEAFF. The entire variable domain, with the stretches around the CDR3 drawn from the reference TRBV19 and TRBJ1-1 proteins, is DGGITQSPKYLFRKEGQNVTLSCEQNLNHDAMYWYRQDPGQGLRLIYYSQIVNDFQKGDIAEGYSVSREKKESFPLTVTSAQKNPTAFYLCASTFRGRNTEAFFGQGTRLTVV.